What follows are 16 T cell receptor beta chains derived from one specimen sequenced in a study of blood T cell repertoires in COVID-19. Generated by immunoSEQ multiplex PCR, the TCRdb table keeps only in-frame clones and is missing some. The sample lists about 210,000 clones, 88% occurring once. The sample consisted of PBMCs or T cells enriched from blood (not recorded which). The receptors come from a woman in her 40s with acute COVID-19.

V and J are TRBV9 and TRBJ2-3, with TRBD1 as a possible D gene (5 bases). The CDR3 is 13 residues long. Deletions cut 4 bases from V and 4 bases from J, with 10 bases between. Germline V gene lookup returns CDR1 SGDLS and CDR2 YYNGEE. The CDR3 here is CASSFRVSDTQYF. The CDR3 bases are TGTGCCAGCAGCTTCAGGGTCTCAGATACGCAGTATTTT.

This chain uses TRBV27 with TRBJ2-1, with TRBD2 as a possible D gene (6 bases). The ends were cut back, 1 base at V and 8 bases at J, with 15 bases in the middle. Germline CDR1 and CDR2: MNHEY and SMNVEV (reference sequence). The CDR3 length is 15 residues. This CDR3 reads CASSLLPSAPDEQFF. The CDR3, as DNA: TGTGCCAGCAGTTTATTACCTAGCGCCCCGGATGAGCAGTTCTTC.

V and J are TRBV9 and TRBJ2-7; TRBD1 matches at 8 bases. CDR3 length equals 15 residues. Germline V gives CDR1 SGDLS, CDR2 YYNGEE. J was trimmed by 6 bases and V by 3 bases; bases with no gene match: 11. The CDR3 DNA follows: TGTGCCAGCAGCGGTGGGACAGGCGGAATAGCCGAGCAGTACTTC. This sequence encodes CASSGGTGGIAEQYF.

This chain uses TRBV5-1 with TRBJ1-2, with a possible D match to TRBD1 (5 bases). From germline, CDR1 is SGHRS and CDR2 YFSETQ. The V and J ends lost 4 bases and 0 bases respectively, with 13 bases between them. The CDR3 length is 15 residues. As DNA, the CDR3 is TGCGCCAGCAGCCCCCGGGGGGAGCCTAACTATGGCTACACCTTC. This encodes CASSPRGEPNYGYTF.

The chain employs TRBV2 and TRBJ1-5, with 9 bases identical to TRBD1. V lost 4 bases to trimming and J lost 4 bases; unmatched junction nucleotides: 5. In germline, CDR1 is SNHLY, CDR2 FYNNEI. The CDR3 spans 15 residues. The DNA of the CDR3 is TGTGCCAGCAGTGGGCAAGGACAGGGGAATCAGCCCCAGCATTTT. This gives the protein CASSGQGQGNQPQHF. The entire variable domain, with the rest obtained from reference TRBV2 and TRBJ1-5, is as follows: EPEVTQTPSHQVTQMGQEVILRCVPISNHLYFYWYRQILGQKVEFLVSFYNNEISEKSEIFDDQFSVERPDGSNFTLKIRSTKLEDSAMYFCASSGQGQGNQPQHFGDGTRLSIL.

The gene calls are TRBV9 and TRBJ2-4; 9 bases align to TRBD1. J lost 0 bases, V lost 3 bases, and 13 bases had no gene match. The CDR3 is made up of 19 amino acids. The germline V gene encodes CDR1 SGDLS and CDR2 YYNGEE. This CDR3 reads CASSGDQGQGILAKNIQYF. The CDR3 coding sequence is TGTGCCAGCAGCGGCGACCAAGGACAGGGGATCCTAGCCAAAAACATTCAGTACTTC.

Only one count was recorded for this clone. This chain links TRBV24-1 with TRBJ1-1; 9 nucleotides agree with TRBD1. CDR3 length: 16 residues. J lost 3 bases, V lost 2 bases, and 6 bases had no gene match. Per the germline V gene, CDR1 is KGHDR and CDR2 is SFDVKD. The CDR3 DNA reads TGTGCCACCAGTGATTCGGGACAGGGTAAGGACACTGAAGCTTTCTTT. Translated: CATSDSGQGKDTEAFF.

CDR3 in amino acids: CASSLDSGLPQLGQFF. The CDR3 nucleotides are TGTGCCAGCAGCTTAGATTCGGGCCTACCCCAACTAGGGCAGTTCTTC. This chain joins TRBV7-2 and TRBJ2-1; D perhaps matches TRBD2 (5 bases). V lost 1 base to trimming and J lost 12 bases, with 22 bases between them. Germline assignment: CDR1 SGHTA and CDR2 FQGNSA. The CDR3 sequence is 16 residues long.

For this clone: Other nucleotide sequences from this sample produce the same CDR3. The CDR3 nucleotides read TGTGCCAGTAGTATAGGCGGGACTCGCACCGGGGAGCTGTTTTTT. This translates into CASSIGGTRTGELFF. This chain links TRBV19 with TRBJ2-2; possible D gene TRBD2, 6 bases. The CDR3 totals 15 residues. Germline values: CDR1 LNHDA, CDR2 SQIVND (reference sequence). The V end lost 1 base, the J end lost 4 bases, and 10 bases lay between the germline ends.

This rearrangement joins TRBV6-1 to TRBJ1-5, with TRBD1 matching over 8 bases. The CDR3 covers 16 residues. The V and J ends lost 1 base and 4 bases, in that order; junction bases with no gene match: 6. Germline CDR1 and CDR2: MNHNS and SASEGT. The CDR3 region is CASSEGVNRGNQPQHF. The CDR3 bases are TGTGCCAGCAGTGAAGGAGTTAACAGGGGGAATCAGCCCCAGCATTTT.

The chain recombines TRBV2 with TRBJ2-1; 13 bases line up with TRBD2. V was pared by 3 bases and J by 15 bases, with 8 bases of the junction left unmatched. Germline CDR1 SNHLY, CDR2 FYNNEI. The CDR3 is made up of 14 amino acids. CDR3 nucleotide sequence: TGTGCCAGCAGTGATACTAGCGGGGGGGCCGGCCGGTTCTTC. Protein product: CASSDTSGGAGRFF. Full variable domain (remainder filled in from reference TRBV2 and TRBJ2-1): EPEVTQTPSHQVTQMGQEVILRCVPISNHLYFYWYRQILGQKVEFLVSFYNNEISEKSEIFDDQFSVERPDGSNFTLKIRSTKLEDSAMYFCASSDTSGGAGRFFGPGTRLTVL.

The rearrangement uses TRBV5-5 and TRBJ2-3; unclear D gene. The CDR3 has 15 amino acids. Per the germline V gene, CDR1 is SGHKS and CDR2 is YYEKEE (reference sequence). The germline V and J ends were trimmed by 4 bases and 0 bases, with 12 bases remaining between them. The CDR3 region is CASSRGGSSTDTQYF. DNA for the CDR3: TGTGCCAGCAGCCGAGGTGGTTCTAGCACAGATACGCAGTATTTT.

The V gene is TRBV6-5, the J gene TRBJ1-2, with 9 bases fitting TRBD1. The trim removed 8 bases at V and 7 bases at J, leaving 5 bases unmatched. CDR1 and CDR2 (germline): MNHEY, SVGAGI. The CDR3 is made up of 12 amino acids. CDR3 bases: TGTGCCAGCCTGACAGGGGGGGGTGGCTACACCTTC. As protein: CASLTGGGGYTF.

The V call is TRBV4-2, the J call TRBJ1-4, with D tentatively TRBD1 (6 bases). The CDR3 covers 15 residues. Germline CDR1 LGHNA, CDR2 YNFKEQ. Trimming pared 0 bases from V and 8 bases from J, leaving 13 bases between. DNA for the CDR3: TGTGCCAGCAGCCAAGATAGGGCAGGGGAGGAAAAACTGTTTTTT. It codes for CASSQDRAGEEKLFF.

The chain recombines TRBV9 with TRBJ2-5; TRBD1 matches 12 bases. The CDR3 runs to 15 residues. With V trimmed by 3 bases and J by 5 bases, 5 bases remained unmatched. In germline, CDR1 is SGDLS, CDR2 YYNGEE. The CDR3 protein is CASSAGQGARETQYF. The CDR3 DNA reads TGTGCCAGCAGCGCGGGACAGGGGGCGAGGGAGACCCAGTACTTC.

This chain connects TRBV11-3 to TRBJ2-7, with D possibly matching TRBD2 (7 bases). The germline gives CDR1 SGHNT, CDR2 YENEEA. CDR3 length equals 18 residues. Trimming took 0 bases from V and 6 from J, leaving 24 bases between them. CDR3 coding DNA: TGTGCCAGCAGCTTAGACGGCCTAGCGGAGGGGGGAGAGAGCGAGCAGTACGTC. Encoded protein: CASSLDGLAEGGESEQYV.